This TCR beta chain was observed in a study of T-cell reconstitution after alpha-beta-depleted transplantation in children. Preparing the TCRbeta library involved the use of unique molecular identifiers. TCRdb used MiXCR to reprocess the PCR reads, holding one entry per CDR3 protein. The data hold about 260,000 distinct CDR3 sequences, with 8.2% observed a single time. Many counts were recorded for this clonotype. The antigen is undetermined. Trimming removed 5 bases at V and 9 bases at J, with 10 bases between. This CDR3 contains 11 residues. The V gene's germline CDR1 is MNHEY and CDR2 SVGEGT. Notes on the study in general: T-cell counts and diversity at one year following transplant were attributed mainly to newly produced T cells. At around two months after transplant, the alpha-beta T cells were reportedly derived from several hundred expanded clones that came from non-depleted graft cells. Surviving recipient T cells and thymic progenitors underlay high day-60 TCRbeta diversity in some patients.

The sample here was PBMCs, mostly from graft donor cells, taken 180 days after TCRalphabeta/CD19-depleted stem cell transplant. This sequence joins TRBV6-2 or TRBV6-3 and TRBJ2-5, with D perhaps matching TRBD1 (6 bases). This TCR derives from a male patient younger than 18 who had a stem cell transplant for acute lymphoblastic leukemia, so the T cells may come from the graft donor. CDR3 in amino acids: CASSIQGAQYF. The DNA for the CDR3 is TGTGCCAGCAGTATACAGGGCGCCCAGTACTTC.